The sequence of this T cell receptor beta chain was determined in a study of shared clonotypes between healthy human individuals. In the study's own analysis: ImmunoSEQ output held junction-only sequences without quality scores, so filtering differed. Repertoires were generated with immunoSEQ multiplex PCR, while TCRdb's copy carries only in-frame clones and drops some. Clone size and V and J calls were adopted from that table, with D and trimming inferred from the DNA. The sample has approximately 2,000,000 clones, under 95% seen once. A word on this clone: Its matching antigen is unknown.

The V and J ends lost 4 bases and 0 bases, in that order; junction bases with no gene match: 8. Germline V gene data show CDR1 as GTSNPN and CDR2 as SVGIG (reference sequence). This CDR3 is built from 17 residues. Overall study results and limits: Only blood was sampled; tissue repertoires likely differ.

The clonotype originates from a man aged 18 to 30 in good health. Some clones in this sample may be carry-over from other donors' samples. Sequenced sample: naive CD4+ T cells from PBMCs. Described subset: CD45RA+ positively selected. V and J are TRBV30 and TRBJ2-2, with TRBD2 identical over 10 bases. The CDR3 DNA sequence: TGTGCCTGGAATAGTCTAGCGGGAGTATCGAACACCGGGGAGCTGTTTTTT. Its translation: CAWNSLAGVSNTGELFF.